A selection of T cell receptor beta chains follows, all from one sample in a study of CD8 T cells in Susac syndrome. Each CDR3 protein gets one entry after TCRdb re-called the immunoSEQ multiplex PCR reads with MiXCR. The profile covers around 46,000 distinct CDR3 sequences, with about 92% appearing a single time and 0.41% taken by the ten largest. Sequences were obtained from CD8+ T cells from PBMCs. The receptors shown here come from a human donor in good health. The CDR3 runs from the conserved cysteine through the conserved F or W. The order of the fields is V gene, J gene, D gene, CDR3 protein, CDR3 DNA. D genes are given only for firm matches.

TRBV2	TRBJ1-1	.	CASSGSSPNIFEAFF	TGTGCCAGCAGCGGCTCGTCCCCTAACATATTTGAAGCTTTCTTT
TRBV21-1	TRBJ2-5	.	CASSPREEVPETQYF	TGTGCCAGCAGCCCCCGGGAGGAAGTTCCTGAGACCCAGTACTTC
TRBV2	TRBJ1-2	.	CASSAGAPGGPRGYGYTF	TGTGCCAGCAGTGCAGGGGCCCCGGGGGGGCCGCGGGGCTATGGCTACACCTTC
TRBV29-1	TRBJ1-5	TRBD1	CSVDRDRGPGQPQHF	TGCAGCGTTGACCGGGACAGGGGGCCGGGTCAGCCCCAGCATTTT
TRBV12-3/TRBV12-4	TRBJ1-3	.	CASLAPGAFSGNTIYF	TGTGCCAGCCTGGCCCCCGGGGCATTCTCTGGAAACACCATATATTTT
TRBV14	TRBJ2-7	.	CASSQDQALPYEQYF	TGTGCCAGCAGCCAAGATCAAGCTTTACCCTACGAGCAGTACTTC
TRBV9	TRBJ2-1	TRBD2	CASSVGVAGGPYNEQFF	TGTGCCAGCAGCGTAGGGGTAGCGGGAGGACCCTACAATGAGCAGTTCTTC
TRBV27	TRBJ1-1	.	CASSDTNSGEAFF	TGTGCCAGCAGCGACACCAATAGTGGTGAAGCTTTCTTT
TRBV20-1	TRBJ2-3	.	CSASHDQGRSSTDTQYF	TGCAGTGCTAGTCACGATCAGGGGAGGAGCAGCACAGATACGCAGTATTTT
TRBV7-8	TRBJ2-1	TRBD1	CASRPGQDYNEQFF	TGTGCCAGCAGACCGGGACAGGACTACAATGAGCAGTTCTTC
TRBV27	TRBJ2-1	TRBD2	CASSLLWLAGGLSSYNEQFF	TGTGCCAGCAGTTTATTGTGGCTAGCGGGAGGTTTGAGCTCCTACAATGAGCAGTTCTTC
TRBV5-1	TRBJ2-1	TRBD2	CASSPSGLAANEQFF	TGCGCCAGCAGCCCTTCGGGACTAGCGGCCAATGAGCAGTTCTTC
TRBV19	TRBJ2-7	.	CASSIDGQEQYF	TGTGCCAGTAGTATAGATGGGCAGGAGCAGTACTTC
TRBV29-1	TRBJ1-1	.	CSVEAHTEAFF	TGCAGCGTTGAGGCCCACACTGAAGCTTTCTTT
TRBV6-5	TRBJ2-2	.	CASSYSRGPGELFF	TGTGCCAGCAGTTACTCTCGGGGGCCCGGGGAGCTGTTTTTT
TRBV19	TRBJ2-7	TRBD2	CASSTGLAGTYEQYF	TGTGCCAGTAGCACGGGACTAGCGGGTACCTACGAGCAGTACTTC
TRBV5-5	TRBJ2-5	TRBD2	CASSLVGTSSPKTQYF	TGTGCCAGCAGCTTGGTAGGGACTAGTTCCCCCAAGACCCAGTACTTC
TRBV30	TRBJ2-7	.	CAWSVASVYGQYF	TGTGCCTGGAGTGTCGCCAGCGTCTACGGGCAGTACTTC